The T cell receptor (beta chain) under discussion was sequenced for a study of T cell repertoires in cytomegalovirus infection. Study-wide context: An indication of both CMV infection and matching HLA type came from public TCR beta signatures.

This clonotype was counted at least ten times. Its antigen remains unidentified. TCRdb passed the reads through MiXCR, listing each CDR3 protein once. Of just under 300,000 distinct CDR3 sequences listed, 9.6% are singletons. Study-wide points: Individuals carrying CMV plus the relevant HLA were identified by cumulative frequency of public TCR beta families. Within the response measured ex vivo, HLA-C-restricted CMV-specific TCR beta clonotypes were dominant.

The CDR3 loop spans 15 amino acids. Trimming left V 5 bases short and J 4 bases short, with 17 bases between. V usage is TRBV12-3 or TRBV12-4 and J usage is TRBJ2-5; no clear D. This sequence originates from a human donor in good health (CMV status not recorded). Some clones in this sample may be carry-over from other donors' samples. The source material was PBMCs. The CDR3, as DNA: TGTGCCAGCAGTCAAACTTCGTCACCCCCAGAGACCCAGTACTTC. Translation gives CASSQTSSPPETQYF.